This TCR beta chain was sequenced in a study of T cell responses to AZD1222 COVID-19 vaccine. General observations from the study: Scientists sampled the repertoires only once the peak T cell response had passed. Among the donors, most were white British and more were female, and clonal diversity was possibly underestimated.

A word on this clone: Its antigen is not known.

Clones were read by immunoSEQ multiplex PCR, and TCRdb kept only the in-frame ones, dropping some. The data hold about 84,000 clones, with roughly 85% observed a single time. The sequences come from peripheral blood, collected 28 days after the second AZD1222 dose. This TCR was recovered from an adult who received the AZD1222 COVID-19 vaccine.

The CDR3 is CSVFTSGSYEQYF. The CDR3 DNA reads TGCAGCGTTTTTACTAGCGGCTCCTACGAGCAGTACTTC. V usage is TRBV29-1 and J usage is TRBJ2-7; TRBD2 matches at 8 bases. The ends lost 5 bases at V and 0 bases at J; junction bases unmatched: 3. Germline CDR1 SQVTM, CDR2 ANQGSEA. The CDR3 consists of 13 residues.